These 7 T cell receptor beta chains share one sample of origin, sequenced in a study of OX40 agonist ivuxolimab in advanced cancers. Here immunoSEQ multiplex PCR was the method, and the copy in TCRdb shows in-frame clones only, minus some. Here the sample spans tens of thousands of clones, around 89% being singletons. This sample comprised CD4+ or CD8+ T cells sorted from blood, obtained in a trial of the OX40 agonist ivuxolimab. The origin of the receptors is an adult with an advanced solid tumor such as melanoma, head and neck, liver or kidney cancer.

The chain couples TRBV18 to TRBJ1-3; D may be TRBD1 (5 bases). The CDR3 consists of 16 residues. CDR1 is KGHSH, CDR2 LQKENI, per germline. V lost 4 bases, J lost 1 base, and 14 bases lay in between. CDR3: CASSLRRDLSGNTIYF. In nucleotides, the CDR3 is TGTGCCAGCTCACTCAGGAGGGACCTATCTGGAAACACCATATATTTT.

The V gene is TRBV7-2, the J gene TRBJ2-6; unclear D gene. Trimming cost V 2 bases and J 0 bases, with 11 bases left between them. Per germline, CDR1 SGHTA and CDR2 FQGNSA. This CDR3 comprises 17 residues. The CDR3 DNA reads as TGTGCCAGCAGCTTAAATACCGGCGGCTCTGGGGCCAACGTCCTGACTTTC. This codes for CASSLNTGGSGANVLTF.

This chain links TRBV4-1 with TRBJ1-2, with TRBD1 identical over 9 bases. CDR1 MGHRA and CDR2 YSYEKL come from the germline V gene. The CDR3 is 13 amino acids. V dropped 2 bases and J dropped 8; count of bases not matched to a gene: 3. For the CDR3, the DNA is TGCGCCAGCAGCCAAACAGGGGGCAAAGGCTACACCTTC. As protein: CASSQTGGKGYTF.

This clone was recorded once. The chain is built from TRBV15 and TRBJ2-7; D not certain. Germline assignment: CDR1 LNHNV and CDR2 YYDKDF (reference sequence). V lost 0 bases to trimming and J lost 2 bases, with 5 bases between them. The CDR3 is made up of 13 amino acids. The CDR3 reads CATSRDFTYEQYF. The CDR3 DNA sequence: TGTGCCACCAGCAGAGATTTCACCTACGAGCAGTACTTC.

This clone was seen just once. The chain combines TRBV9 with TRBJ1-6; no clear D gene. The germline V gene has CDR1 SGDLS and CDR2 YYNGEE. This CDR3 has 14 amino acids. V lost 2 bases to trimming and J lost 8 bases, with 11 bases between them. The CDR3 coding sequence is TGTGCCAGCAGCGTTGGGCTCGGGGATTCACCCCTCCACTTT. Translated: CASSVGLGDSPLHF.

The V and J genes are TRBV4-2 and TRBJ2-1, with TRBD2 as a possible D gene (6 bases). In germline, CDR1 is LGHNA, CDR2 YNFKEQ. This CDR3 has 21 residues. Trimming cost V 0 bases and J 2 bases, with 26 bases left between them. The CDR3 nucleotides are TGTGCCAGCAGCCAAGATAAAGGAGGGCGGTCCTTGCTTATTACCTACAATGAGCAGTTCTTC. It translates to CASSQDKGGRSLLITYNEQFF.

CDR3 amino acids: CASSRGDGGGEQYF. For the CDR3, the DNA is TGTGCCAGCAGTCGCGGGGACGGCGGGGGGGAGCAGTACTTC. The V gene is TRBV6-6, the J gene TRBJ2-7; 8 nucleotides agree with TRBD2. The V and J ends lost 5 bases and 7 bases, in that order; junction bases with no gene match: 10. The CDR3 consists of 14 residues. Looked up from germline, CDR1 is MNHNY and CDR2 is SVGAGI (reference sequence).